This T cell receptor (beta chain) was documented in a study of blood T cell repertoires in COVID-19. The CDR3 length is 16 residues. Germline assignment: CDR1 SGHRS and CDR2 YFSETQ. Germline trimming cut 0 bases from V and 1 base from J; bases unmatched to any gene: 2. Sequencing used immunoSEQ multiplex PCR; TCRdb keeps in-frame clones, though not all of them. The sample has roughly 53,000 clones, 86% seen once. The genes are TRBV5-1 and TRBJ2-2; TRBD2 matches 8 bases. This receptor was obtained from a human donor in a cohort sampled during active COVID-19. The specimen was peripheral blood. The CDR3 region is CASSLGSGGNTGELFF. CDR3 DNA sequence: TGCGCCAGCAGCTTGGGCAGCGGGGGGAACACCGGGGAGCTGTTTTTT.